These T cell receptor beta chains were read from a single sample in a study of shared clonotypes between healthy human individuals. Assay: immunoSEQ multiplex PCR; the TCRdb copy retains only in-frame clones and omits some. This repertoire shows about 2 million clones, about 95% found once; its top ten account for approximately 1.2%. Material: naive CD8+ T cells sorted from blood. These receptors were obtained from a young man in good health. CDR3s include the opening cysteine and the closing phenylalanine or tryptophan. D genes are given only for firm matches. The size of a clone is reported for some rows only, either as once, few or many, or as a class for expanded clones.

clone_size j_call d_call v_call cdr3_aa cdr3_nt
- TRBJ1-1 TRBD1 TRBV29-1 CSVEVQGEAFF TGCAGCGTTGAGGTACAGGGGGAGGCTTTCTTT
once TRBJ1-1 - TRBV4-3 CASSQDRRDEAFF TGCGCCAGCAGCCAAGATAGGAGGGACGAGGCTTTCTTT
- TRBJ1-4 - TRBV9 CASSPGPGETNEKLFF TGTGCCAGCAGCCCAGGACCGGGAGAGACTAATGAAAAACTGTTTTTT
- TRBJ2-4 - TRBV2 CASSGEEVAKNIQYF TGTGCCAGCAGTGGGGAGGAGGTAGCCAAAAACATTCAGTACTTC
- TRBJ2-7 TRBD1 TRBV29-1 CSVRTGANYEQYF TGCAGCGTGAGGACAGGGGCCAACTACGAGCAGTACTTC
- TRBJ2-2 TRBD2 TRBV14 CASSQNLAGVKTGELFF TGTGCCAGCAGCCAAAATCTAGCGGGAGTAAAGACCGGGGAGCTGTTTTTT
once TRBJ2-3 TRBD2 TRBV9 CASSVEGRGGTDTQYF TGTGCCAGCAGCGTAGAGGGGCGGGGGGGCACAGATACGCAGTATTTT
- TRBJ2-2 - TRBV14 CASSQALGAGTGELFF TGTGCCAGCAGCCAAGCTTTAGGGGCGGGCACCGGGGAGCTGTTTTTT
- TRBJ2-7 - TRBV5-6 CASSLLENYEQYF TGTGCCAGCAGCTTGTTAGAGAACTACGAGCAGTACTTC
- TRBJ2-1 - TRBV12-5 CASGDNTYNEQFF TGTGCTAGTGGTGACAATACCTACAATGAGCAGTTCTTC
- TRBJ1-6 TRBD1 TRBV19 CASSYSAGDRSSPLHF TGTGCCAGTAGTTATTCGGCTGGGGACAGAAGTTCACCCCTCCACTTT
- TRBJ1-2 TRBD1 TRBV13 CASSLGLGQGNYGYTF TGTGCCAGCAGCTTAGGCCTGGGACAGGGTAACTATGGCTACACCTTC
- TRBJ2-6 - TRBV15 CATSRDPGTLISGANVLTF TGTGCCACCAGCAGAGATCCAGGGACACTTATTTCTGGGGCCAACGTCCTGACTTTC
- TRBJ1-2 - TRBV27 CASSLSMGDVDYGYTF TGTGCCAGCAGTTTATCTATGGGGGATGTGGACTATGGCTACACCTTC
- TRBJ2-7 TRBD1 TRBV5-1 CASSIRDSSYEQYF TGCGCCAGCAGCATCCGGGACAGTTCCTACGAGCAGTACTTC
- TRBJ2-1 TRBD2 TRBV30 CAWSVLAASYNEQFF TGTGCCTGGAGTGTACTAGCGGCCTCCTACAATGAGCAGTTCTTC
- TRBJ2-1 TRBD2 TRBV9 CASSVSIRGTSGDEQFF TGTGCCAGCAGCGTGTCCATTCGCGGGACTAGTGGTGATGAGCAGTTCTTC
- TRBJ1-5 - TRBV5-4 CASSSDGKSWPQHF TGTGCCAGCAGCTCGGACGGTAAATCATGGCCCCAGCATTTT
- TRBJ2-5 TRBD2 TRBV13 CASSSWTSGDRETQYF TGTGCCAGCAGCTCTTGGACTAGTGGAGATCGGGAGACCCAGTACTTC
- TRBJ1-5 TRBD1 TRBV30 CAWSGQGSNQPQHF TGTGCCTGGAGTGGACAGGGTAGCAATCAGCCCCAGCATTTT
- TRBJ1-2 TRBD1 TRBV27 CASSLTGVSIDGYTF TGTGCCAGCAGTTTGACAGGGGTCTCAATTGATGGCTACACCTTC
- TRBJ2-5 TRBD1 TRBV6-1 CASSEALDREETQYF TGTGCCAGCAGTGAAGCGCTGGACAGGGAGGAGACCCAGTACTTC
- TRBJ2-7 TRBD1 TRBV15 CATSTPTGRYEQYF TGTGCCACCAGCACTCCGACAGGGCGCTACGAGCAGTACTTC
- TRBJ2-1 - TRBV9 CASSVAGAPLSYNEQFF TGTGCCAGCAGCGTAGCGGGAGCCCCCCTCTCCTACAATGAGCAGTTCTTC
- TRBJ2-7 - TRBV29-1 CSVRSKNEQYF TGCAGCGTTAGGTCGAAGAACGAGCAGTACTTC
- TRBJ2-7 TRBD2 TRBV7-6 CASSLVPSGASYEQYF TGTGCCAGCAGCTTAGTCCCTAGCGGGGCCTCCTACGAGCAGTACTTC
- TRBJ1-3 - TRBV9 CASSVSVGGNTIYF TGTGCCAGCAGCGTAAGCGTGGGAGGAAACACCATATATTTT
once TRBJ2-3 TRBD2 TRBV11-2 CASSLLAGVIDTQYF TGTGCCAGCAGCCTACTAGCGGGGGTAATAGATACGCAGTATTTT
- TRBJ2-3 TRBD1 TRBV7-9 CASSLGQGLSTDTQYF TGTGCCAGCAGCTTAGGACAGGGGCTAAGCACAGATACGCAGTATTTT
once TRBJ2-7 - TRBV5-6 CASSLGRGSYEQYF TGTGCCAGCAGCTTGGGCAGGGGCTCCTACGAGCAGTACTTC
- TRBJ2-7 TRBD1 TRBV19 CASAPGTGGYEQYF TGTGCCAGCGCCCCCGGGACAGGGGGCTACGAGCAGTACTTC
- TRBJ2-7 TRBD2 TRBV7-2 CASSLGLAGAESYEQYF TGTGCCAGCAGCTTAGGACTAGCGGGAGCCGAATCCTACGAGCAGTACTTC
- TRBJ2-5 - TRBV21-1 CASSKLQETQYF TGTGCCAGCAGCAAACTTCAAGAGACCCAGTACTTC
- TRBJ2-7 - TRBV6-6 CASSSPAAGRYEQYF TGTGCCAGCAGTTCCCCCGCGGCAGGGAGGTACGAGCAGTACTTC
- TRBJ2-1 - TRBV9 CASSVEGGPGNEQFF TGTGCCAGCAGCGTAGAGGGGGGGCCTGGCAATGAGCAGTTCTTC
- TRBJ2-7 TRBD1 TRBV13 CASSLTGGSYEQYF TGTGCCAGCAGCTTAACAGGGGGCTCCTACGAGCAGTACTTC
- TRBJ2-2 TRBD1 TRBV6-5 CASSYSSGGATGELFF TGTGCCAGCAGTTACTCGTCAGGGGGTGCGACCGGGGAGCTGTTTTTT
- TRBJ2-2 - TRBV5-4 CASSSGTSTGELFF TGTGCCAGCAGCTCCGGGACTTCCACCGGGGAGCTGTTTTTT
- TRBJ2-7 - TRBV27 CASSSQGTNAYEQYF TGTGCCAGCAGTTCCCAGGGGACCAACGCCTACGAGCAGTACTTC
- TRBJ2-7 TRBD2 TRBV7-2 CASSLPEAGGPYEQYF TGTGCCAGCAGCCTCCCGGAAGCGGGAGGCCCCTACGAGCAGTACTTC
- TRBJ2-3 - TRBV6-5 CASSYSGPDTQYF TGTGCCAGCAGTTACTCGGGACCAGATACGCAGTATTTT
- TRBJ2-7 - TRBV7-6 CASSLAGRENEQYF TGTGCCAGCAGCTTAGCGGGCAGGGAAAACGAGCAGTACTTC
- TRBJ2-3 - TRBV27 CASSFRGTDTQYF TGTGCCAGCAGTTTCCGAGGCACAGATACGCAGTATTTT
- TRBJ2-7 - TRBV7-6 CASSLLQGYEQYF TGTGCCAGCAGCTTACTCCAGGGCTACGAGCAGTACTTC
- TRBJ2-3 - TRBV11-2 CASSLEGWSTSEADTQYF TGTGCCAGCAGCTTAGAGGGCTGGTCGACCTCGGAAGCGGATACGCAGTATTTT
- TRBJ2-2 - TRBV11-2 CASSSPEWTANTGELFF TGTGCCAGCAGCTCACCGGAATGGACAGCGAACACCGGGGAGCTGTTTTTT
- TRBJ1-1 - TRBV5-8 CASSLTGYMNTEAFF TGTGCCAGCAGCTTGACAGGATATATGAACACTGAAGCTTTCTTT
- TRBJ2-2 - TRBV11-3 CASSPRDSGAGELFF TGTGCCAGCAGCCCCCGGGACAGCGGGGCCGGGGAGCTGTTTTTT
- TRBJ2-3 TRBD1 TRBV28 CASSAHQQGIGTQYF TGTGCCAGCAGTGCTCACCAACAGGGGATAGGTACGCAGTATTTT
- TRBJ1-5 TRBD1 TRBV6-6 CASSSGTALYQPQHF TGTGCCAGCAGCTCCGGGACAGCACTTTATCAGCCCCAGCATTTT
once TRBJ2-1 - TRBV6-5 CASSPGRANEQFF TGTGCCAGCAGCCCCGGCCGGGCCAATGAGCAGTTCTTC
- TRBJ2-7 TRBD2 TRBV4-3 CASSQVLAGGPGEQYF TGCGCCAGCAGCCAAGTACTAGCGGGAGGGCCAGGCGAGCAGTACTTC
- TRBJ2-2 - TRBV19 CATRDRDTYTGELFF TGTGCCACCCGAGATAGGGACACATACACCGGGGAGCTGTTTTTT
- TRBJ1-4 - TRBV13 CASSPSGGLTNEKLFF TGTGCCAGCAGCCCGTCGGGGGGTTTAACTAATGAAAAACTGTTTTTT
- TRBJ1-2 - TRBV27 CASSLSVRGSNYGYTF TGTGCCAGCAGTTTATCCGTGCGGGGCTCTAACTATGGCTACACCTTC
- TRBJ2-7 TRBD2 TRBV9 CASSVATGGTYEQYF TGTGCCAGCAGCGTAGCTACGGGGGGGACCTACGAGCAGTACTTC
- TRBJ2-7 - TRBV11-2 CASSYRTTYEQYF TGTGCCAGCAGCTACAGGACCACCTACGAGCAGTACTTC
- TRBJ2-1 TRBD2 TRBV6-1 CASTVGGGGEYEQFF TGTGCCAGCACCGTAGGGGGCGGGGGGGAATATGAGCAGTTCTTC
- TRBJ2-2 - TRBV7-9 CASSLAAGTGVGELFF TGTGCCAGCAGCTTAGCCGCAGGGACGGGTGTCGGGGAGCTGTTTTTT
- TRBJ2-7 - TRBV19 CASSIAVSYEQYF TGTGCCAGTAGTATAGCAGTTTCCTACGAGCAGTACTTC